Below, 23 T cell receptor beta chains from the same sample are listed, as sequenced in a study of breast tumors, draining lymph nodes, adjacent tissues. Breast cancer patients provided tissue from their axillary draining lymph nodes. TCRdb re-analysed the multiplex PCR reads in MiXCR, keeping a single row per CDR3 protein. In the table there are some 130,000 distinct CDR3 sequences, nearly 20% of which are singletons. The specimen was axillary lymph node tissue. These receptor sequences come from a female donor with breast cancer. Some clones in this sample may be carry-over from other donors' samples.

The genes are TRBV11-2 and TRBJ1-1, with D perhaps TRBD1 (5 bases). The CDR3 sequence is 13 residues long. Trimming shortened V by 3 bases and J by 5 bases, and 10 bases separated the two germline ends. CDR1 SGHAT and CDR2 FQNNGV come from the germline V gene. The CDR3 DNA reads TGTGCCAGCAGCTTTCCGTGGGGGACTGAAGCTTTCTTT. This encodes CASSFPWGTEAFF.

This clonotype was detected many times. V is TRBV9 and J is TRBJ2-3; D is unclear. The CDR3 runs to 16 residues. The germline V gene has CDR1 SGDLS and CDR2 YYNGEE. V dropped 4 bases and J dropped 0 bases, with 15 bases sitting between them. CDR3 protein: CASSPHRRPSTDTQYF. As DNA, the CDR3 is TGTGCCAGCAGCCCTCACAGACGACCTAGCACAGATACGCAGTATTTT. The full variable domain, in which reference TRBV9 and TRBJ2-3 provide the parts outside the CDR3, is DSGVTQTPKHLITATGQRVTLRCSPRSGDLSVYWYQQSLDQGLQFLIQYYNGEERAKGNILERFSAQQFPDLHSELNLSSLELGDSALYFCASSPHRRPSTDTQYFGPGTRLTVL.

The table lists this clonotype with a few counts. The V and J genes are TRBV30 and TRBJ2-2; 7 nucleotides agree with TRBD2. V shed 4 bases and J 3 bases; nucleotides not matched to a gene: 8. CDR1 GTSNPN and CDR2 SVGIG come from the germline V gene (reference sequence). There are 15 residues in the CDR3. The DNA of the CDR3 is TGTGCCTGGACCGGGAGGAATCGGGACACCGGGGAGCTGTTTTTT. Its translation: CAWTGRNRDTGELFF.

The gene calls are TRBV20-1 and TRBJ2-4, with D possibly matching TRBD1 (5 bases). In germline, CDR1 is DFQATT, CDR2 SNEGSKA (reference sequence). The CDR3 has 14 amino acids. V lost 3 bases and J lost 1, with 10 bases in between. The DNA for the CDR3 is TGCAGTGCTAGTAGGACACCTGCCAAAAACATTCAGTACTTC. Its translation is CSASRTPAKNIQYF.

Note on this clonotype: This may be a read error, as it is one base from a much larger clone. The rearrangement joins TRBV5-8 to TRBJ1-2; no clear D. Germline V lookup: CDR1 SGHTS, CDR2 YDEGEE. The V and J ends lost 0 bases and 5 bases respectively, with 8 bases between them. CDR3 size: 13 residues. CDR3 residues: CASSLAQYYGYTF. Written as DNA, the CDR3 is TGTGCCAGCAGCTTGGCTCAGTATTATGGCTACACCTTC.

The chain couples TRBV3-1 to TRBJ2-3, with TRBD1 matching 8 bases. V was clipped by 5 bases and J by 2 bases; unmatched bases: 6. The CDR3 has 15 amino acids. Germline lookup yields CDR1 LGHDT and CDR2 YNNKEL (reference sequence). The CDR3 sequence: CASSSRTGLTDTQYF. The CDR3, as DNA: TGTGCCAGCAGCAGCCGGACAGGGCTCACAGATACGCAGTATTTT.

This clonotype turned up a few times. The chain couples TRBV6-1 to TRBJ2-7; 7 bases line up with TRBD1. V shed 8 bases and J 7 bases; nucleotides not matched to a gene: 11. Germline CDR1 is MNHNS and CDR2 is SASEGT. The CDR3 has 13 amino acids. The chain's CDR3 is CASGLPTGREQYF. In DNA form, the CDR3 reads TGTGCCAGCGGTTTACCGACAGGGCGGGAGCAGTACTTC.

This clonotype occurred many times. The chain has TRBV7-6 and TRBJ1-6; 7 nucleotides line up with TRBD1. The CDR3 spans 16 residues. Per the germline V gene, CDR1 is SGHVS and CDR2 is FNYEAQ. The trim removed 5 bases at V and 4 bases at J, leaving 8 bases unmatched. The CDR3 sequence is CASSPSRDRYNSPLHF. The CDR3 bases are TGTGCCAGCAGCCCCTCGCGGGACAGATATAATTCACCCCTCCACTTT.

Comment on this clonotype: A much more abundant neighbour one base away suggests this may be a read error. The chain links TRBV6-5 to TRBJ1-2; unclear D gene. The CDR3 totals 14 residues. Per the germline V gene, CDR1 is MNHEY and CDR2 is SVGAGI. The CDR3 region is CATSSEGANYGYPF. DNA for the CDR3: TGTGCCACCTCCTCGGAGGGAGCTAACTATGGCTACCCCTTC.

This clonotype appeared a few times. The V and J genes are TRBV4-1 and TRBJ1-5, with a possible D match to TRBD1 (5 bases). The germline V gene encodes CDR1 MGHRA and CDR2 YSYEKL. The CDR3 extends over 15 amino acids. The ends were cut back, 1 base at V and 0 bases at J, with 7 bases in the middle. In DNA form, the CDR3 reads TGCGCCAGCAGCCAAGCGACAGCTAGCAATCAGCCCCAGCATTTT. Translating it yields CASSQATASNQPQHF.

This clonotype has ten or more counts. The chain employs TRBV20-1 and TRBJ1-6, with TRBD1 matching 10 bases. The ends lost 6 bases at V and 10 bases at J; junction bases unmatched: 9. Germline CDR1 and CDR2: DFQATT and SNEGSKA (reference sequence). The CDR3 length is 14 residues. CDR3 amino acids: CSARLDRGKSPLHF. CDR3 DNA sequence: TGCAGTGCGAGATTGGACAGGGGGAAATCACCCCTCCACTTT.

In its sample, this clonotype was seen a few times. The chain employs TRBV28 and TRBJ2-1; the match to TRBD1 covers 9 bases. V was pared by 4 bases and J by 9 bases, with 13 bases of the junction left unmatched. Germline lookup yields CDR1 MDHEN and CDR2 SYDVKM. There are 16 residues in the CDR3. Here the CDR3 DNA reads TGTGCCAGCAGTTCGCCCACAGGGGGCGCGTACGGTGAGCAGTTCTTC. Protein product: CASSSPTGGAYGEQFF.

This clonotype was detected only a few times. The chain is built from TRBV28 and TRBJ2-3; 7 bases match TRBD2. CDR3 length equals 15 residues. From germline, CDR1 is MDHEN and CDR2 SYDVKM. Trimming at V came to 6 bases and at J to 2 bases, leaving 8 bases not matched to a gene. DNA for the CDR3: TGTGCCAGCAGGGCCAGCGGGACCCCCACAGATACGCAGTATTTT. The encoded protein is CASRASGTPTDTQYF.

The rearrangement joins TRBV20-1 to TRBJ1-1; possibly TRBD1 for D (5 bases). Germline lookup yields CDR1 DFQATT and CDR2 SNEGSKA (reference sequence). CDR3 length: 10 residues. V lost 1 base and J lost 8, with 5 bases in between. In DNA form, the CDR3 reads TGCAGTGCTAGAGGGACAGAAGCTTTCTTT. This codes for CSARGTEAFF.

Ten or more counts support this clonotype. The chain carries TRBV3-1 and TRBJ2-5; D may be TRBD2 (5 bases). There are 17 residues in the CDR3. From germline, CDR1 is LGHDT and CDR2 YNNKEL (reference sequence). With 0 bases removed from V and 1 base from J, the gap between germline ends came to 15 bases. This CDR3 is CASSQDRGELFQETQYF. The CDR3 bases are TGTGCCAGCAGCCAAGATCGGGGTGAACTGTTCCAAGAGACCCAGTACTTC.

V is TRBV5-4 and J is TRBJ2-7, with D hard to call. This CDR3 is 14 amino acids long. V was shortened by 7 bases and J by 1 base, with 15 bases between the two germline ends. Germline V gene lookup returns CDR1 SGHNT and CDR2 YYREEE (reference sequence). The CDR3 nucleotides read TGTGCCAGCGGATTTCGAGGCGTTTCCTACGAGCAGTACTTC. This translates into CASGFRGVSYEQYF.

This clonotype was counted many times. This chain uses TRBV29-1 with TRBJ2-1, with D tentatively TRBD2 (5 bases). Trimming removed 4 bases at V and 3 bases at J, with 25 bases between. Germline V lookup: CDR1 SQVTM, CDR2 ANQGSEA. The CDR3 runs 18 residues. This CDR3 is CSVVGQRNRKKFYNEQFF. CDR3 DNA: TGCAGCGTTGTAGGGCAGCGGAATAGAAAAAAGTTCTACAATGAGCAGTTCTTC.

There are many counts of this clonotype. The rearrangement uses TRBV9 and TRBJ2-7; possible D gene TRBD1, 6 bases. The CDR3 sequence is 15 residues long. CDR1 and CDR2 from the germline V gene are SGDLS and YYNGEE. V gave up 5 bases and J gave up 0 bases, with 15 bases separating them. CDR3 nucleotide sequence: TGTGCCAGCAGTTCGGGACATGGGAGCTCCTACGAGCAGTACTTC. Amino acid sequence: CASSSGHGSSYEQYF. Using reference TRBV9 and TRBJ2-7 for the parts outside the CDR3, the full variable domain is DSGVTQTPKHLITATGQRVTLRCSPRSGDLSVYWYQQSLDQGLQFLIQYYNGEERAKGNILERFSAQQFPDLHSELNLSSLELGDSALYFCASSSGHGSSYEQYFGPGTRLTVT.

Notes on this clonotype: A much larger clone is a single base away; this may be a read error. The chain couples TRBV10-3 to TRBJ2-2; D gene uncertain. CDR3 length: 11 residues. Per germline, CDR1 ENHRY and CDR2 SYGVKD. The V and J ends lost 6 bases and 7 bases respectively, with 6 bases between them. DNA for the CDR3: TGTGCCATCAGGGCTATCGGGGAGCTGTTTTTT. It yields the protein CAIRAIGELFF.

There are many counts of this clonotype. The genes are TRBV3-1 and TRBJ2-7; 10 nucleotides line up with TRBD1. This CDR3 has 15 residues. V lost 4 bases, J lost 4 bases, and 7 bases stayed unmatched. Germline CDR1 is LGHDT and CDR2 is YNNKEL (reference sequence). The CDR3 region is CASSPRQGAAYEQYF. CDR3 DNA: TGTGCCAGCAGCCCACGACAGGGGGCGGCTTACGAGCAGTACTTC.

In its sample, this clonotype was seen a few times. A read error may explain this, as a much larger clone is one base away. The chain joins TRBV7-2 to TRBJ2-5; no reliable D call. CDR3 length: 15 residues. Germline V gene lookup returns CDR1 SGHTA and CDR2 FQGNSA. The CDR3 spells CANSRPLPYQETQYF. CDR3 DNA: TGTGCCAACAGCCGCCCTCTTCCGTACCAAGAGACCCAGTACTTC. Based on the CDR3 plus reference TRBV7-2 and TRBJ2-5, the full variable domain is GAGVSQSPSNKVTEKGKDVELRCDPISGHTALYWYRQSLGQGLEFLIYFQGNSAPDKSGLPSDRFSAERTGGSVSTLTIQRTQQEDSAVYLCANSRPLPYQETQYFGPGTRLLVL.

The table lists this clonotype with many counts. The chain joins TRBV12-3 or TRBV12-4 to TRBJ2-5; no clear D gene. The V gene lost 3 bases and the J gene lost 5 bases, with 13 bases spanning the gap. The CDR3 sequence is 14 residues long. The CDR3 protein is CASSFVPVAETQYF. CDR3 nucleotides: TGTGCCAGCAGTTTCGTGCCGGTGGCTGAGACCCAGTACTTC.

This clonotype appeared a few times. The rearrangement uses TRBV14 and TRBJ2-5; D may be TRBD1 (5 bases). V was shortened by 4 bases and J by 6 bases, with 15 bases between the two germline ends. The CDR3 runs to 14 residues. CDR1 and CDR2 from the germline V gene are SGHDN and FVKESK. The CDR3 reads CASSPRVIEKTQYF. In nucleotides, the CDR3 is TGTGCCAGCAGCCCCAGGGTTATTGAGAAGACCCAGTACTTC.